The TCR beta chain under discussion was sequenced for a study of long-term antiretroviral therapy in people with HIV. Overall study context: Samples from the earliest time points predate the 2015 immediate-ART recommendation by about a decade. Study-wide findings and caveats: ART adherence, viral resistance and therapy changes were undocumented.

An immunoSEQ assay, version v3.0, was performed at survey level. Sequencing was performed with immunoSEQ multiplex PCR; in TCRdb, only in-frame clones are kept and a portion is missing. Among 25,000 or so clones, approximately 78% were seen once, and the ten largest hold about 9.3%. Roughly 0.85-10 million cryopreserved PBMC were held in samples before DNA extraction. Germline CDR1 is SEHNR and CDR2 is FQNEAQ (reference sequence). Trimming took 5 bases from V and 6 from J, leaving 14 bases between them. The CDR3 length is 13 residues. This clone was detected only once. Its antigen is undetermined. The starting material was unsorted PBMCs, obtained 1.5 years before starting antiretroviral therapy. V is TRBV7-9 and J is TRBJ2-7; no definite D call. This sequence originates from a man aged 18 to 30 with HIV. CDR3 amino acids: CASSAPPAREQYF. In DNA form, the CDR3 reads TGTGCCAGCAGCGCCCCTCCCGCCCGCGAGCAGTACTTC.